Each of the 10 T cell receptor beta chains below was sequenced from the same sample in a study of preoperative IRX-2 immunotherapy in early breast cancer. Sample treatment: preoperative locoregional IRX-2 cytokine immunotherapy. Sequencing was performed with immunoSEQ multiplex PCR; in TCRdb, only in-frame clones are kept and a portion is missing. The table includes around 57,000 clones, 94% detected once. The specimen was collected from a patient treated with IRX-2 immunotherapy. Receptor source: a human donor with breast cancer.

The rearrangement uses TRBV18 and TRBJ1-1; D gene unclear. V was cut by 0 bases and J by 7 bases, with 9 bases left in between. Germline values: CDR1 KGHSH, CDR2 LQKENI. The length of the CDR3 is 13 residues. DNA for the CDR3: TGTGCCAGCTCACCACCGGCCTCAGGTGAAGCTTTCTTT. It yields the protein CASSPPASGEAFF. The full variable domain, completed using reference TRBV18 and TRBJ1-1, is NAGVMQNPRHLVRRRGQEARLRCSPMKGHSHVYWYRQLPEEGLKFMVYLQKENIIDESGMPKERFSAEFPKEGPSILRIQQVVRGDSAAYFCASSPPASGEAFFGQGTRLTVV.

This chain joins TRBV18 and TRBJ2-1; TRBD2 might be the D (6 bases). This CDR3 region has 16 residues. Germline CDR1 reads KGHSH; CDR2 reads LQKENI. Between the trimmed V and J ends, which lost 3 bases and 6 bases, there was a span of 18 bases. The CDR3 DNA sequence: TGTGCCAGCTCACCGGTACGGATCAAGGAGGGCAATGAGCAGTTCTTC. This codes for CASSPVRIKEGNEQFF.

The rearrangement links TRBV19 to TRBJ2-6; no clear D. V lost 4 bases to trimming and J lost 0 bases, with 13 bases between them. The CDR3 covers 17 residues. Germline CDR1 LNHDA, CDR2 SQIVND (reference sequence). The CDR3 DNA reads as TGTGCCAGTAGTAAGAGCGCCCTTTTCTCTGGGGCCAACGTCCTGACTTTC. Translation: CASSKSALFSGANVLTF.

This sequence joins TRBV6-5 and TRBJ2-1; 7 nucleotides match TRBD2. The V gene end was trimmed by 7 bases and the J gene end by 0 bases; junction bases not matched to a gene: 6. Germline V CDR1 and CDR2: MNHEY, SVGAGI. The CDR3 length is 15 residues. The CDR3 region has the DNA TGTGCCAGCAAGGGCAGCGGGGCCTCCTACAATGAGCAGTTCTTC. Translation: CASKGSGASYNEQFF.

The V call is TRBV29-1, the J call TRBJ2-1, with 7 bases aligning to TRBD2. With V trimmed by 6 bases and J by 6 bases, 8 bases remained unmatched. CDR1 SQVTM and CDR2 ANQGSEA come from the germline V gene. This CDR3 spans 13 amino acids. The CDR3 sequence: CSVGGGLGNEQFF. The DNA for the CDR3 is TGCAGCGTGGGGGGGGGTCTGGGCAATGAGCAGTTCTTC.

This clone was counted once. The chain uses TRBV11-1 and TRBJ1-2; 7 nucleotides match TRBD1. This CDR3 contains 12 residues. The V gene's germline CDR1 is SGHAT and CDR2 FQDESV (reference sequence). V lost 5 bases to trimming and J lost 8 bases; unmatched junction nucleotides: 5. The chain's CDR3 is CASSQTGLGYTF. The CDR3 DNA reads TGTGCCAGCAGCCAGACAGGGCTCGGCTACACCTTC.

V and J are TRBV6-5 and TRBJ2-7; D remains ambiguous. The V and J ends lost 0 bases and 3 bases respectively, with 9 bases between them. Germline V gene data show CDR1 as MNHEY and CDR2 as SVGAGI. CDR3 length: 14 residues. CDR3 coding DNA: TGTGCCAGCAGTTACTCGGGCACTGACTACGAGCAGTACTTC. This codes for CASSYSGTDYEQYF.

This sequence joins TRBV7-9 and TRBJ2-5; 7 bases fit TRBD1. The CDR3 contains 14 residues. V was pared by 3 bases and J by 1 base, with 2 bases of the junction left unmatched. Germline V lookup: CDR1 SEHNR, CDR2 FQNEAQ (reference sequence). The CDR3 region is CASSFDRAQETQYF. The CDR3 region has the DNA TGTGCCAGCAGCTTCGACAGGGCCCAAGAGACCCAGTACTTC.

The chain couples TRBV6-5 to TRBJ1-2; D perhaps matches TRBD1 (5 bases). Germline V CDR1 and CDR2: MNHEY, SVGAGI. V lost 4 bases, J lost 4 bases, and 10 bases lay in between. The CDR3 sequence is 13 residues long. The CDR3 is CASSWGGSYGYTF. The CDR3 DNA reads as TGTGCCAGCAGTTGGGGGGGATCCTATGGCTACACCTTC.

The chain carries TRBV11-3 and TRBJ2-5, with 10 bases fitting TRBD2. Unmatched junction bases numbered 4, after V lost 2 bases and J lost 4 bases. This CDR3 contains 15 residues. CDR1 SGHNT and CDR2 YENEEA come from the germline V gene. The CDR3 is CASSLRSGGGETQYF. In DNA form, the CDR3 reads TGTGCCAGCAGCTTAAGAAGCGGGGGGGGAGAGACCCAGTACTTC.